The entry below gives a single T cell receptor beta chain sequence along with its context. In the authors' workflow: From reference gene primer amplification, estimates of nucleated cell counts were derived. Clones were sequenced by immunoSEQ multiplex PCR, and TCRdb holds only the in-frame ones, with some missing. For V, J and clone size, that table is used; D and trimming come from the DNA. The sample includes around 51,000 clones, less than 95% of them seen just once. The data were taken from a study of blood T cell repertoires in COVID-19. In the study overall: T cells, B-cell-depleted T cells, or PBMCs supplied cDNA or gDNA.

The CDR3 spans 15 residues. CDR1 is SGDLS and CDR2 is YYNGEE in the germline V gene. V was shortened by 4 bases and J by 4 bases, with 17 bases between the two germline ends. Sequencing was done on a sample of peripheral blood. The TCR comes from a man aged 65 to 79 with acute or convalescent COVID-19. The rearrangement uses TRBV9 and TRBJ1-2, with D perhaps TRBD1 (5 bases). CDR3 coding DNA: TGTGCCAGCAGCCCCTCCCCACAGGCCGGCTATGGCTACACCTTC. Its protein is CASSPSPQAGYGYTF.